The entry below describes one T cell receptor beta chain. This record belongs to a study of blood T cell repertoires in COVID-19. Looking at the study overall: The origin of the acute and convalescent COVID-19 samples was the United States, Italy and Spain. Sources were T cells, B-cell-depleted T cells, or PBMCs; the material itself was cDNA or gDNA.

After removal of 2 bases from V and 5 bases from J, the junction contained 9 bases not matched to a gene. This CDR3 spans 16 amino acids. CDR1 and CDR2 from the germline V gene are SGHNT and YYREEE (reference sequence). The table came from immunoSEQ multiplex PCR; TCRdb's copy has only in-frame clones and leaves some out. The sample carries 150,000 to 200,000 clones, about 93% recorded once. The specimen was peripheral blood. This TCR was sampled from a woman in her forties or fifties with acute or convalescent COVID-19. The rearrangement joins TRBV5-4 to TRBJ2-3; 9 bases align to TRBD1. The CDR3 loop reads CASSFITGGSGDTQYF. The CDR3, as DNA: TGTGCCAGCAGCTTCATAACAGGGGGCTCCGGAGATACGCAGTATTTT.